This is a list of T cell receptor beta chains from one sample in a study of cytomegalovirus exposure and HLA in healthy donors. TCRdb's table, derived via immunoSEQ multiplex PCR, lists solely in-frame clones and lacks some. Of approximately 150,000 clones listed, roughly three quarters are singletons. Sequenced input: PBMCs. These receptor sequences come from a woman under 30 in good health and CMV-seronegative. CDR3s include the opening cysteine and the closing phenylalanine or tryptophan.

v_gene	j_gene	CDR3aa
TRBV27	TRBJ1-5	CASSLRGGSSNQPQHF
TRBV5-4	TRBJ1-1	CASKIQGRVNTEAFF
TRBV15	TRBJ1-1	CATSRGENTEAFF
TRBV4-2	TRBJ2-1	CASSQATGGNEQFF
TRBV14	TRBJ2-3	CASSPGLFSRGDTQYF
TRBV27	TRBJ1-1	CASSTKGVRVRNTEAFF
TRBV4-1	TRBJ2-5	CASSLSASGQETQYF
TRBV5-4	TRBJ1-2	CASSLLGQGAIVYGYTF
TRBV27	TRBJ1-5	CASSLVADRNQPQHF
TRBV29-1	TRBJ1-2	CSVEENGGYTF
TRBV5-1	TRBJ2-2	CASSAGQPGTGELFF
TRBV30	TRBJ2-7	CAWRKSGREEQYF
TRBV6-5	TRBJ1-2	CASSDRGLDGYTF
TRBV5-1	TRBJ2-4	CASSPGQGTGIQYF
TRBV29-1	TRBJ2-7	CSVDGGSYEQYF
TRBV4-1	TRBJ1-1	CASSQGPSYRRGTEAFF
TRBV7-9	NA	CASSSFEASYEQYF
TRBV5-5	TRBJ1-5	CASSYFNQPQHF
TRBV5-4	TRBJ1-2	CASSTTTGGGVYGYTF
TRBV6-6	TRBJ2-7	CATNQQGAGEQYF
TRBV5-1	TRBJ2-7	CASSLAGGRSYEQYF
TRBV6-4	NA	CASRNQGGEQYF
TRBV5-6	TRBJ1-1	CASSWDRGEAFF
TRBV7-7	TRBJ2-3	CASSLGVGTGTEDTQYF
TRBV6-1	TRBJ1-5	CASTQSGGGKMDF
TRBV30	TRBJ2-3	CAWGQGIREQYF
TRBV7-2	TRBJ2-1	CASSLEGGYEQFF
TRBV4-1	TRBJ2-2	CASSPGQGRTGELFF
TRBV30	TRBJ1-5	CAWSAGQSTAQHF
TRBV29-1	TRBJ2-1	CSVDAGASYNEQFF
TRBV25-1	TRBJ2-5	CASSGRQGQETQYF
TRBV9	TRBJ2-3	CASSPQVTDTQYF
TRBV2	TRBJ2-3	CASSAATSAADTQYF
TRBV6-5	TRBJ2-7	CASRTEISEQYF
TRBV5-1	TRBJ2-3	CASSLAAGSLGTDTQYF
TRBV19	TRBJ2-7	CASKGRREEAGEQYF
TRBV5-1	TRBJ2-1	CASSLGQGANEQFF
TRBV30	TRBJ2-7	CAWSVRGGLGNEQYF
TRBV10-1	TRBJ2-1	CASSERMSNEQFF
TRBV9	TRBJ2-7	CASSPGLNYEQYF
TRBV27	TRBJ2-3	CASTDRANTQYF
TRBV6-5	TRBJ2-2	CASSATSGVTGELFF
TRBV27	TRBJ1-2	CASSWGANYGYTF
TRBV29-1	TRBJ1-1	CSVRLRGQRTEAFF
TRBV5-1	TRBJ2-2	CASRTSEAGYTGELFF
TRBV4-2	TRBJ2-1	CASSRLGDYNEQFF
TRBV10-1	TRBJ2-1	CASSGTVAYNEQFF
TRBV28	TRBJ1-2	CASTLPGRQYGYTF
TRBV15	TRBJ2-3	CATSRESRGFTDTQYF
TRBV29-1	TRBJ2-7	CSVSSGEGSEQYF
TRBV7-8	TRBJ2-7	CASSLGGGLAGYEQYF
TRBV5-6	TRBJ2-7	CASRETWQAGDPYEQYF
TRBV11-1	TRBJ2-7	CASSWTRVSEQYF